Sequencing of this T cell receptor beta chain was carried out in a study of technical replicates of blood from four donors. This clone has just one count. Measured with immunoSEQ multiplex PCR; TCRdb has only the in-frame clones, and not every one. The sample lists roughly 90,000 clones, about 95% seen once, with roughly 0.39% in the top ten. V dropped 5 bases and J dropped 5 bases, with 22 bases sitting between them. In germline, CDR1 is LNHNV, CDR2 YYDKDF (reference sequence). This CDR3 is 16 amino acids long. The chain couples TRBV15 to TRBJ2-7; maybe TRBD2 (5 bases). The clonotype originates from a human donor in good health. The source material was T cells isolated from PBMCs. Here the CDR3 DNA reads TGTGCCACCAGCGGCCCCCGGGGTCAGGATTATAACGAGCAGTACTTC. This translates into CATSGPRGQDYNEQYF.